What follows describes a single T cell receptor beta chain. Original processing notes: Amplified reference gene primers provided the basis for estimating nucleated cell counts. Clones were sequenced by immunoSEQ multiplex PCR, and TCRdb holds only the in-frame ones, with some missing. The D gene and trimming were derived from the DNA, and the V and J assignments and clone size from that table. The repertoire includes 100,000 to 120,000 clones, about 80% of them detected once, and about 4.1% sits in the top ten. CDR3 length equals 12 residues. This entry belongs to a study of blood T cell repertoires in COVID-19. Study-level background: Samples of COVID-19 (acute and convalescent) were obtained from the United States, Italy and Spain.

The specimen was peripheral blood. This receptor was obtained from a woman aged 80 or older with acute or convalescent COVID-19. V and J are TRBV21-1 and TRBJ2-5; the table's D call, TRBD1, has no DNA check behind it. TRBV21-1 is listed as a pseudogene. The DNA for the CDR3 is TGTGCCGCGCTCAGGGGGCAAGAGACCCAGTACTTC. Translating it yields CAALRGQETQYF.